One sample yielded the 25 T cell receptor beta chains listed below, sequenced in a study of blood T cell repertoires in COVID-19. Measured with immunoSEQ multiplex PCR; TCRdb has only the in-frame clones, and not every one. Here the sample spans some 180,000 clones, 85% to 90% being singletons. The specimen sequenced was peripheral blood. The source of these receptors is a man between 70 and 80 years old with active or convalescent COVID-19.

CDR3 nucleotides: TGTGCCAGCAGCCCATCTAGACAGGGGTTGAGTGAAGCTTTCTTT. It specifies CASSPSRQGLSEAFF. The rearrangement links TRBV9 to TRBJ1-1; 8 nucleotides agree with TRBD1. Germline CDR1 is SGDLS and CDR2 is YYNGEE. Losses at the gene ends were 4 bases for V and 7 bases for J; bases not matched to a gene: 12. The length of the CDR3 is 15 residues. The full variable domain, in which reference TRBV9 and TRBJ1-1 provide the parts outside the CDR3, is DSGVTQTPKHLITATGQRVTLRCSPRSGDLSVYWYQQSLDQGLQFLIQYYNGEERAKGNILERFSAQQFPDLHSELNLSSLELGDSALYFCASSPSRQGLSEAFFGQGTRLTVV.

The chain links TRBV4-1 to TRBJ2-5; 10 bases align to TRBD1. V lost 4 bases to trimming and J lost 5 bases; unmatched junction nucleotides: 13. Germline CDR1 reads MGHRA; CDR2 reads YSYEKL. The CDR3 spans 17 residues. The CDR3 DNA is TGCGCCAGCAGCCCCCGATCCCACGACAGGGGGCAGGAGACCCAGTACTTC. As protein: CASSPRSHDRGQETQYF.

J is TRBJ2-1 and V is TRBV10-3, with 7 bases matching TRBD2. There are 16 residues in the CDR3. Germline V lookup: CDR1 ENHRY, CDR2 SYGVKD. J was trimmed by 3 bases and V by 2 bases; bases with no gene match: 7. The CDR3 sequence is CAISEGGRALYNEQFF. CDR3 nucleotide sequence: TGTGCCATCAGTGAGGGTGGGAGGGCCCTCTACAATGAGCAGTTCTTC.

The V and J genes are TRBV6-2 or TRBV6-3 and TRBJ2-2; TRBD2 aligns across 10 bases. The CDR3 spans 15 residues. Germline V gene data show CDR1 as MNHEY and CDR2 as SVGEGT. V dropped 2 bases and J dropped 7; count of bases not matched to a gene: 4. CDR3: CASSYLAGVGGELFF. CDR3 bases: TGTGCCAGCAGTTACCTAGCGGGAGTCGGCGGGGAGCTGTTTTTT.

V gene TRBV18 combines with J gene TRBJ1-4, with D unclear. The V end lost 0 bases, the J end lost 8 bases, and 16 bases lay between the germline ends. This CDR3 is built from 16 residues. CDR1 and CDR2 from the germline V gene are KGHSH and LQKENI. CDR3 amino acids: CASSPPRSIKSEKLFF. In DNA form, the CDR3 reads TGTGCCAGCTCACCACCTCGGTCCATTAAAAGCGAAAAACTGTTTTTT.

The chain employs TRBV18 and TRBJ2-4, with D possibly TRBD1 on 5 matching bases. The CDR3 runs 15 residues. Germline V gene lookup returns CDR1 KGHSH and CDR2 LQKENI. Trimming cost V 6 bases and J 2 bases, with 14 bases left between them. As DNA, the CDR3 is TGTGCCAGCTCCACAAACACAGGCCCCAAAAACATTCAGTACTTC. It codes for CASSTNTGPKNIQYF.

The chain employs TRBV5-1 and TRBJ1-1; 7 bases match TRBD1. The trim removed 3 bases at V and 0 bases at J, leaving 5 bases unmatched. Germline CDR1 SGHRS, CDR2 YFSETQ. This CDR3 spans 15 amino acids. The CDR3 DNA follows: TGCGCCAGCAGCTCAACAGGGGTTATGAACACTGAAGCTTTCTTT. Translation gives CASSSTGVMNTEAFF.

The chain couples TRBV7-2 to TRBJ2-1; the match to TRBD2 covers 9 bases. The germline V gene encodes CDR1 SGHTA and CDR2 FQGNSA. The junction had 2 bases not matched to a gene; V was cut back by 0 bases and J by 5 bases. The CDR3 is 15 residues long. The chain's CDR3 is CASSLAGTSHNEQFF. The CDR3, as DNA: TGTGCCAGCAGCTTAGCCGGGACTAGCCACAATGAGCAGTTCTTC.

The chain has TRBV2 and TRBJ2-7, with 13 bases matching TRBD2. CDR1 and CDR2 (germline): SNHLY, FYNNEI. The CDR3 loop spans 14 amino acids. Trimming at V came to 7 bases and at J to 7 bases, leaving 7 bases not matched to a gene. The CDR3 region is CASNRLAGGAEQYF. The CDR3 DNA reads TGTGCCAGCAACCGACTAGCGGGAGGCGCTGAGCAGTACTTC.

The J gene is TRBJ1-1, the V gene TRBV5-1; no clear D. With 3 bases removed from V and 10 bases from J, the gap between germline ends came to 22 bases. Germline V CDR1 and CDR2: SGHRS, YFSETQ. This CDR3 comprises 15 residues. The CDR3 coding sequence is TGCGCCAGCAGCTCCCTCTTACGACCCACAAAGCGAGCTTTCTTT. Its protein product is CASSSLLRPTKRAFF.

This clone was seen only once. J is TRBJ2-5 and V is TRBV7-8, with D perhaps TRBD1 (7 bases). Looked up from germline, CDR1 is SGHVS and CDR2 is FQNEAQ. This CDR3 comprises 14 residues. V was pared by 7 bases and J by 4 bases, with 16 bases between. The CDR3 nucleotides read TGTGCCAGCACCCAGGGGGGTATTGTAGAGACCCAGTACTTC. Encoded protein: CASTQGGIVETQYF.

The V and J genes are TRBV19 and TRBJ1-4; D remains ambiguous. The V end lost 8 bases, the J end lost 7 bases, and 17 bases lay between the germline ends. In germline, CDR1 is LNHDA, CDR2 SQIVND (reference sequence). There are 14 residues in the CDR3. The CDR3 DNA follows: TGTGCCAGTTACCAAAGCGGGTTGGGTGAAAAACTGTTTTTT. The encoded protein is CASYQSGLGEKLFF.

This rearrangement joins TRBV5-4 to TRBJ2-7; D perhaps matches TRBD2 (6 bases). The CDR3 has 13 residues. Per the germline V gene, CDR1 is SGHNT and CDR2 is YYREEE (reference sequence). The V end was cut by 7 bases, the J end by 1 base, with 12 bases between. The CDR3 DNA reads TGTGCCAGCGGCGGAGGGGAGTCCTACGAGCAGTACTTC. This gives the protein CASGGGESYEQYF. The full variable domain, with the rest looked up from reference TRBV5-4 and TRBJ2-7, is ETGVTQSPTHLIKTRGQQVTLRCSSQSGHNTVSWYQQALGQGPQFIFQYYREEENGRGNFPPRFSGLQFPNYSSELNVNALELDDSALYLCASGGGESYEQYFGPGTRLTVT.

The chain combines TRBV3-1 (or the pseudogene TRBV3-2) with TRBJ2-1; D not certain. This CDR3 has 13 amino acids. CDR1 LGHDT and CDR2 YNNKEL come from the germline V gene (reference sequence). The V and J ends lost 6 bases and 9 bases respectively, with 15 bases between them. The CDR3 bases are TGTGCCAGCAGTAAAAGCCCCCTCGTTGAGCAGTTCTTC. Protein sequence: CASSKSPLVEQFF.

This clone was observed once. The chain uses TRBV12-3 or TRBV12-4 and TRBJ2-1, with TRBD1 identical over 9 bases. CDR3 length equals 13 residues. V dropped 6 bases and J dropped 6; count of bases not matched to a gene: 3. The CDR3 DNA sequence: TGTGCCAGCAGGGGACAGGGTCTCAATGAGCAGTTCTTC. This encodes CASRGQGLNEQFF.

The chain joins TRBV7-8 to TRBJ1-1, with D perhaps TRBD1 (6 bases). Germline assignment: CDR1 SGHVS and CDR2 FQNEAQ. V lost 5 bases and J lost 3, with 13 bases in between. This CDR3 spans 14 amino acids. This CDR3 is CASSLKDRHTEAFF. For the CDR3, the DNA is TGTGCCAGCAGCCTTAAGGACAGACACACTGAAGCTTTCTTT.

V gene TRBV4-3 combines with J gene TRBJ2-7, with a possible D match to TRBD2 (5 bases). The V and J ends lost 1 base and 4 bases respectively, with 14 bases between them. From germline, CDR1 is LGHNA and CDR2 YSLEER. This CDR3 comprises 15 residues. DNA of the CDR3: TGCGCCAGCAGCCAAGGCCTGGGAGACCTGTACGAGCAGTACTTC. Translation: CASSQGLGDLYEQYF.

The chain employs TRBV30 and TRBJ1-1; D unclear. The germline V gene encodes CDR1 GTSNPN and CDR2 SVGIG (reference sequence). The CDR3 spans 13 residues. V was pared by 3 bases and J by 4 bases, with 12 bases between. The CDR3 nucleotides are TGTGCCTGGAGCAAGGGAGGAGGCACTGAAGCTTTCTTT. It codes for CAWSKGGGTEAFF.

This clone was counted only a few times. The V call is TRBV7-2, the J call TRBJ2-3; no reliable D call. With 4 bases removed from V and 1 base from J, the gap between germline ends came to 12 bases. There are 15 residues in the CDR3. Germline V lookup: CDR1 SGHTA, CDR2 FQGNSA. Here the CDR3 DNA reads TGTGCCAGCAGCTCCATTTCTACGGGCACAGATACGCAGTATTTT. This codes for CASSSISTGTDTQYF.

This sequence joins TRBV15 and TRBJ1-2; TRBD1 agrees at 7 bases. Germline V gene lookup returns CDR1 LNHNV and CDR2 YYDKDF (reference sequence). With V trimmed by 0 bases and J by 4 bases, 20 bases remained unmatched. This CDR3 comprises 20 residues. In nucleotides, the CDR3 is TGTGCCACCAGCAGAGATAAAGTGGGGGGAGACAGGGAAGGTTCCTATGGCTACACCTTC. This gives the protein CATSRDKVGGDREGSYGYTF. Together with reference TRBV15 and TRBJ1-2, the CDR3 gives the full variable domain: DAMVIQNPRYQVTQFGKPVTLSCSQTLNHNVMYWYQQKSSQAPKLLFHYYDKDFNNEADTPDNFQSRRPNTSFCFLDIRSPGLGDTAMYLCATSRDKVGGDREGSYGYTFGSGTRLTVV.

This clone was seen a handful of times. V usage is TRBV10-3 and J usage is TRBJ2-3; D unclear. This CDR3 has 14 residues. CDR1 is ENHRY and CDR2 is SYGVKD in the germline V gene. Trimming took 7 bases from V and 0 from J, leaving 11 bases between them. The chain's CDR3 is CAITETQSTDTQYF. CDR3 DNA: TGTGCCATCACGGAGACTCAAAGCACAGATACGCAGTATTTT.

The V gene is TRBV7-2, the J gene TRBJ1-5; D is perhaps TRBD1 (6 bases). The CDR3 is 16 amino acids. CDR1 and CDR2 from the germline V gene are SGHTA and FQGNSA. Trimming left V 0 bases short and J 4 bases short, with 13 bases between. CDR3 in amino acids: CASSLAKGVGNQPQHF. The DNA for the CDR3 is TGTGCCAGCAGCTTAGCGAAGGGGGTAGGAAATCAGCCCCAGCATTTT. Full variable domain (missing parts from reference TRBV7-2 and TRBJ1-5): GAGVSQSPSNKVTEKGKDVELRCDPISGHTALYWYRQSLGQGLEFLIYFQGNSAPDKSGLPSDRFSAERTGGSVSTLTIQRTQQEDSAVYLCASSLAKGVGNQPQHFGDGTRLSIL.

CDR3 sequence reads: CASSGWGEMNTEAFF. In nucleotides, the CDR3 is TGTGCCAGCAGTGGATGGGGGGAAATGAACACTGAAGCTTTCTTT. The J gene is TRBJ1-1, the V gene TRBV9; tentative D call: TRBD1 (5 bases). Germline V lookup: CDR1 SGDLS, CDR2 YYNGEE. Trimming stripped 5 bases from V and 0 bases from J, with 14 bases between. The length of the CDR3 is 15 residues.

The rearrangement uses TRBV10-2 and TRBJ1-6; TRBD1 matches at 7 bases. Unmatched junction bases numbered 8, after V lost 7 bases and J lost 2 bases. This CDR3 is 16 amino acids long. Germline V gene sequence: CDR1 WSHSY, CDR2 SAAADI. CDR3 amino acids: CASTPFDRAYNSPLHF. In DNA form, the CDR3 reads TGCGCCAGCACCCCCTTCGACAGGGCCTATAATTCACCCCTCCACTTT.

V and J are TRBV7-2 and TRBJ2-7; D is unresolved. Trimming shortened V by 5 bases and J by 5 bases, and 19 bases separated the two germline ends. Germline CDR1 SGHTA, CDR2 FQGNSA. The CDR3 runs to 15 residues. The CDR3 sequence is CASSPSVGRLNEQYF. In DNA form, the CDR3 reads TGTGCCAGCAGCCCCTCGGTTGGCAGACTGAACGAGCAGTACTTC.